These 6 T cell receptor beta chains share one sample of origin, sequenced in a study of blood T cells in healthy people across ages. Primed by a sample-barcoded 5' primer and a J-beta primer mix, a second PCR proceeded for roughly 7 to 12 cycles. TCRdb processed the 5' RACE reads anew with MiXCR; each CDR3 protein has one entry. This repertoire shows under 2 million distinct CDR3 sequences, roughly 30% found once; its top ten account for approximately 10%. Sequenced: blood. All receptors come from a woman aged 25-40 years in good health.

This clonotype has only a few counts. The J gene is TRBJ2-1, the V gene TRBV5-6, with D perhaps assigned TRBD1 or TRBD2 (6 bases each). Germline loops: CDR1 SGHDT, CDR2 YYEEEE. The V end was cut by 2 bases, the J end by 4 bases, with 13 bases between. This CDR3 is built from 15 residues. The DNA of the CDR3 is TGTGCCAGCAGCTTCAGGGGCGGGACGTACAATGAGCAGTTCTTC. Protein sequence: CASSFRGGTYNEQFF.

CDR3 in DNA: TGCAGCACAGGGACCATCATGAACACTGAAGCTTTCTTT. Translated, it gives CSTGTIMNTEAFF. This chain joins TRBV29-1 and TRBJ1-1; perhaps TRBD1 as D (6 bases). V was cut by 8 bases and J by 0 bases, with 13 bases left in between. This CDR3 region has 13 residues. Germline V gene lookup returns CDR1 SQVTM and CDR2 ANQGSEA.

This chain connects TRBV11-2 to TRBJ2-5; D remains unclear. The V gene's germline CDR1 is SGHAT and CDR2 FQNNGV. This CDR3 region has 15 residues. V gave up 5 bases and J gave up 4 bases, with 17 bases separating them. The CDR3 DNA is TGTGCCAGCAGCACAGACCTAGGATTCCGAGAGACCCAGTACTTC. Its translation: CASSTDLGFRETQYF.

This clonotype was counted between two and nine times. The chain joins TRBV27 to TRBJ2-7; a possible D gene is TRBD1 (6 bases). The CDR3 is 15 residues long. CDR1 is MNHEY, CDR2 SMNVEV, per germline (reference sequence). V was clipped by 6 bases and J by 5 bases, with 20 bases between them. CDR3 residues: CASSESKGVPHEQYF. The CDR3 bases are TGTGCCAGCAGCGAGTCTAAGGGGGTTCCCCACGAGCAGTACTTC.

CDR3 protein: CASSFDGTVLGYTF. DNA for the CDR3: TGCGCCAGCAGCTTCGATGGGACGGTTCTGGGCTACACCTTC. The chain joins TRBV5-1 to TRBJ1-2; a weak D match, TRBD1 (5 bases). Germline values: CDR1 SGHRS, CDR2 YFSETQ. The CDR3 sequence is 14 residues long. Trimming pared 2 bases from V and 8 bases from J, leaving 16 bases between.

At least ten counts were recorded for this clonotype. V is TRBV7-9 and J is TRBJ2-3; 10 bases match TRBD2. V was clipped by 3 bases and J by 3 bases; unmatched bases: 3. This CDR3 comprises 15 residues. Per germline, CDR1 SEHNR and CDR2 FQNEAQ (reference sequence). CDR3 sequence: CASSFPSGSTDTQYF. CDR3 bases: TGTGCCAGCAGCTTTCCTAGCGGGAGTACAGATACGCAGTATTTT.